Below are 23 T cell receptor beta chains sequenced from a single sample in a study of cytomegalovirus exposure and HLA in healthy donors (dated by TCRdb to 2017 to 2019). Library prep was done by the immunoSEQ multiplex PCR assay. For the multiplex PCR, a mixture combining 60 forward primers for TCR Vbeta segments and 13 reverse primers for TCR Jbeta segments was used. TCRdb re-hosts the immuneACCESS table, in-frame sequences only. Its copies lack some clones; in the studies checked, an unresolved V gene accounts for under half of them, and the cause for the rest is not known. The sample table holds around 170,000 clones, of which around 80% were seen once. In total, the top ten clones hold 1.5% to 2% of the sample. The specimen sequenced was PBMCs. Every receptor here comes from a woman younger than 45 in good health and CMV-seronegative.

The J gene is TRBJ1-5, the V gene TRBV2; 11 bases agree with TRBD1. The CDR3 loop spans 15 amino acids. The ends lost 7 bases at V and 6 bases at J; junction bases unmatched: 8. Germline CDR1 SNHLY, CDR2 FYNNEI. The CDR3 reads CASNYLDRGLQPQHF. CDR3 in DNA: TGTGCCAGCAATTACCTGGACAGGGGGCTTCAGCCCCAGCATTTT.

The chain employs TRBV6-5 and TRBJ1-2, with 11 bases lining up with TRBD1. Per germline, CDR1 MNHEY and CDR2 SVGAGI. V shed 10 bases, J shed 6 bases, and the junction held 4 bases outside the gene matches. The CDR3 has 12 residues. CDR3 nucleotides: TGTGCCACCACGGACAGGGGGCATGGCTACACCTTC. It is translated as CATTDRGHGYTF.

This clone has a handful of counts. This sequence joins TRBV19 and TRBJ2-1; 12 bases fit TRBD2. The CDR3 has 16 amino acids. After removal of 5 bases from V and 5 bases from J, the junction contained 7 bases not matched to a gene. Germline V CDR1 and CDR2: LNHDA, SQIVND (reference sequence). This CDR3 reads CASSPLLAGGHNEQFF. The CDR3 nucleotides are TGTGCCAGTAGTCCCCTACTAGCGGGGGGCCACAATGAGCAGTTCTTC. The whole variable domain, remainder taken from reference TRBV19 and TRBJ2-1, is DGGITQSPKYLFRKEGQNVTLSCEQNLNHDAMYWYRQDPGQGLRLIYYSQIVNDFQKGDIAEGYSVSREKKESFPLTVTSAQKNPTAFYLCASSPLLAGGHNEQFFGPGTRLTVL.

This chain links TRBV18 with TRBJ2-3; 11 positions agree with TRBD2. This CDR3 spans 17 amino acids. With V trimmed by 5 bases and J by 0 bases, 7 bases remained unmatched. The germline gives CDR1 KGHSH, CDR2 LQKENI. As DNA, the CDR3 is TGTGCCAGCTCAGGGGGACTAGCGGACACTAGCACAGATACGCAGTATTTT. Protein: CASSGGLADTSTDTQYF.

The gene calls are TRBV6-6 and TRBJ2-5; D unclear. The V gene lost 1 base and the J gene lost 1 base, with 10 bases spanning the gap. Looked up from germline, CDR1 is MNHNY and CDR2 is SVGAGI (reference sequence). The length of the CDR3 is 15 residues. This CDR3 is CASSYFQRPQETQYF. In DNA form, the CDR3 reads TGTGCCAGCAGTTACTTTCAGCGACCCCAAGAGACCCAGTACTTC.

This chain uses TRBV5-8 with TRBJ2-3, with 9 bases identical to TRBD1. This CDR3 contains 17 residues. The ends lost 4 bases at V and 2 bases at J; junction bases unmatched: 11. Germline V lookup: CDR1 SGHTS, CDR2 YDEGEE. The CDR3 sequence: CASSRRPGQGFTDTQYF. The CDR3, as DNA: TGTGCCAGCAGCCGGAGACCGGGACAGGGATTCACAGATACGCAGTATTTT.

The gene calls are TRBV5-1 and TRBJ2-7; TRBD1 is a possible D gene (5 bases). V lost 0 bases and J 2 bases, leaving 12 bases between the germline ends. This CDR3 is built from 15 residues. CDR1 and CDR2 (germline): SGHRS, YFSETQ. The CDR3 DNA sequence: TGCGCCAGCAGCTTGGCTCTTACAGGTCCCTACGAGCAGTACTTC. It specifies CASSLALTGPYEQYF.

CDR3 loop: CASSENSGQANSPLHF. CDR3 coding DNA: TGTGCCAGCAGTGAGAATTCTGGGCAGGCTAATTCACCCCTCCACTTT. The J gene is TRBJ1-6, the V gene TRBV6-1; no clear D. Germline assignment: CDR1 MNHNS and CDR2 SASEGT. The germline V and J ends were trimmed by 3 bases and 6 bases, with 15 bases remaining between them. This CDR3 is 16 amino acids long.

The genes are TRBV6-5 and TRBJ2-3; 7 bases agree with TRBD1. The CDR3 extends over 14 amino acids. V dropped 0 bases and J dropped 6; count of bases not matched to a gene: 3. From germline, CDR1 is MNHEY and CDR2 SVGAGI. This chain's CDR3 is CASSYSDRADTQYF. For the CDR3, the DNA is TGTGCCAGCAGTTACTCCGACAGGGCGGATACGCAGTATTTT.

The rearrangement links TRBV6-5 to TRBJ2-7, with 8 bases fitting TRBD1. V lost 5 bases to trimming and J lost 6 bases; unmatched junction nucleotides: 9. Germline CDR1 reads MNHEY; CDR2 reads SVGAGI. This CDR3 region has 14 residues. CDR3 in amino acids: CASSLRDRSGEQYF. For the CDR3, the DNA is TGTGCCAGCAGTCTGAGGGACAGGTCGGGCGAGCAGTACTTC.

The chain uses TRBV30 and TRBJ1-6, with D perhaps matching TRBD1 (5 bases). In germline, CDR1 is GTSNPN, CDR2 SVGIG (reference sequence). The CDR3 loop spans 16 amino acids. Trimming took 0 bases from V and 12 from J, leaving 21 bases between them. The CDR3 loop is CAWSVLGGRGPKPLHF. The DNA for the CDR3 is TGTGCCTGGAGTGTACTGGGGGGACGGGGCCCAAAACCCCTCCACTTT.

This clone was recorded a few times. The chain employs TRBV6-6 and TRBJ2-3; D gene ambiguous. V was cut by 4 bases and J by 4 bases, with 6 bases left in between. CDR3 length: 12 residues. Germline CDR1 MNHNY, CDR2 SVGAGI (reference sequence). CDR3 residues: CASSSSADTQYF. The CDR3 region has the DNA TGTGCCAGCAGTTCGTCAGCAGATACGCAGTATTTT.

This clone has a handful of counts. The chain joins TRBV30 to TRBJ1-2; 7 bases fit TRBD1. The CDR3 is 12 residues long. CDR1 GTSNPN and CDR2 SVGIG come from the germline V gene (reference sequence). V shed 7 bases and J 3 bases; nucleotides not matched to a gene: 5. In nucleotides, the CDR3 is TGTGCCTTCGACAGGGACGACTATGGCTACACCTTC. This translates into CAFDRDDYGYTF.

This clone has only a few counts. The J gene is TRBJ2-7, the V gene TRBV6-1, with a tentative D call TRBD1 (5 bases). This CDR3 has 13 amino acids. Germline lookup yields CDR1 MNHNS and CDR2 SASEGT. The ends were cut back, 6 bases at V and 3 bases at J, with 12 bases in the middle. The CDR3 nucleotides are TGTGCCAGCAGCAGGACATTTGACTACGAGCAGTACTTC. Translating it yields CASSRTFDYEQYF.

The chain recombines TRBV29-1 with TRBJ1-1; D is uncertain. This CDR3 is built from 11 residues. Trimming cost V 4 bases and J 1 base, with 4 bases left between them. CDR1 and CDR2 from the germline V gene are SQVTM and ANQGSEA. The CDR3 reads CSVGRNTEAFF. The CDR3 DNA reads TGCAGCGTTGGCAGGAACACTGAAGCTTTCTTT.

This clone showed up just once. This chain links TRBV7-6 with TRBJ1-4, with TRBD1 matching over 11 bases. Germline lookup yields CDR1 SGHVS and CDR2 FNYEAQ. The CDR3 spans 16 residues. The ends lost 5 bases at V and 6 bases at J; junction bases unmatched: 8. The CDR3: CASSQDRTGGHEKLFF. Written as DNA, the CDR3 is TGTGCCAGCAGCCAAGACCGGACAGGGGGCCATGAAAAACTGTTTTTT. Complete variable domain (other parts from reference TRBV7-6 and TRBJ1-4): GAGVSQSPRYKVTKRGQDVALRCDPISGHVSLYWYRQALGQGPEFLTYFNYEAQQDKSGLPNDRFSAERPEGSISTLTIQRTEQRDSAMYRCASSQDRTGGHEKLFFGSGTQLSVL.

This clone was counted between two and nine times. The chain links TRBV5-5 to TRBJ1-5; the D gene is possibly TRBD1 (6 bases). Trimming took 3 bases from V and 0 from J, leaving 22 bases between them. Germline CDR1 is SGHKS and CDR2 is YYEKEE (reference sequence). CDR3 size: 19 residues. The CDR3 DNA reads as TGTGCCAGCAGCTCCACCTATACTCGATCAGGGGCTAGCAATCAGCCCCAGCATTTT. Its translation is CASSSTYTRSGASNQPQHF.

The chain is built from TRBV25-1 and TRBJ2-1; the match to TRBD2 covers 7 bases. There are 15 residues in the CDR3. Germline V CDR1 and CDR2: MGHDK, SYGVNS. J lost 4 bases, V lost 10 bases, and 13 bases had no gene match. The CDR3 bases are TGTGCCACCAGGGAGCCGGGGGGTGGTTACAATGAGCAGTTCTTC. Translating it yields CATREPGGGYNEQFF.

V gene TRBV2 combines with J gene TRBJ1-6, with TRBD1 identical over 10 bases. V shed 7 bases, J shed 8 bases, and the junction held 11 bases outside the gene matches. CDR1 is SNHLY and CDR2 is FYNNEI in the germline V gene. This CDR3 region has 16 residues. This CDR3 reads CASIDRGLVIDSPLHF. As DNA, the CDR3 is TGTGCCAGCATAGACAGGGGGCTAGTAATAGATTCACCCCTCCACTTT.

The chain links TRBV7-6 to TRBJ2-7; possibly TRBD1 for D (6 bases). V lost 3 bases to trimming and J lost 1 base, with 10 bases between them. Germline CDR1 reads SGHVS; CDR2 reads FNYEAQ. CDR3 length: 14 amino acids. The CDR3 loop is CASSFRQDSYEQYF. In nucleotides, the CDR3 is TGTGCCAGCAGCTTTCGACAGGATTCCTACGAGCAGTACTTC.

The J gene is TRBJ2-7, the V gene TRBV7-4, with 7 positions matching TRBD1. V dropped 7 bases and J dropped 2; count of bases not matched to a gene: 17. The germline V gene has CDR1 SGHVT and CDR2 SQSDAQ. The CDR3 contains 17 residues. The CDR3: CASTQVEGATETYEQYF. CDR3 DNA: TGTGCCAGCACCCAAGTCGAGGGGGCGACCGAAACCTACGAGCAGTACTTC.

In this sample, this clone turned up a few times. The chain carries TRBV7-4 and TRBJ1-4, with D possibly TRBD1 on 5 matching bases. From germline, CDR1 is SGHVT and CDR2 SQSDAQ. This CDR3 spans 18 amino acids. V gave up 2 bases and J gave up 0 bases, with 16 bases separating them. The CDR3 here is CASSLNGDSLSTNEKLFF. The CDR3 coding sequence is TGTGCCAGCAGCTTAAATGGTGACAGTCTTTCAACTAATGAAAAACTGTTTTTT.

The J gene is TRBJ1-2, the V gene TRBV6-5; tentative D call: TRBD1 (6 bases). Trimming stripped 7 bases from V and 7 bases from J, with 13 bases between. Germline V gene sequence: CDR1 MNHEY, CDR2 SVGAGI. The CDR3 contains 12 residues. The CDR3 protein is CASKQDSLGYTF. The CDR3 bases are TGTGCCAGCAAACAGGACAGCCTTGGCTACACCTTC.